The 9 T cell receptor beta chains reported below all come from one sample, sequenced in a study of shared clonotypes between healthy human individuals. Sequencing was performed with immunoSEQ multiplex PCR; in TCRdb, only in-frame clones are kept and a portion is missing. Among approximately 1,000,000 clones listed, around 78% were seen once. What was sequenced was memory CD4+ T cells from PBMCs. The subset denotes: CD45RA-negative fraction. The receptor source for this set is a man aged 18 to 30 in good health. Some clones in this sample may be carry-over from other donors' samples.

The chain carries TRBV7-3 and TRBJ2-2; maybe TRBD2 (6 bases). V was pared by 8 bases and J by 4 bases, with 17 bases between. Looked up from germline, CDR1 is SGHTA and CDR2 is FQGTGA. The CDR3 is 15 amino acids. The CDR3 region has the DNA TGTGCCAGCTCCCCTGGGCGGGGAGGCACCGGGGAGCTGTTTTTT. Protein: CASSPGRGGTGELFF.

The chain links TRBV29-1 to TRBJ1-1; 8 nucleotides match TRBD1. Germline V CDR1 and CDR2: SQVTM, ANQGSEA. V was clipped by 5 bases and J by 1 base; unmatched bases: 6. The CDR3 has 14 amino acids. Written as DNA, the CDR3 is TGCAGCGTTCAACAGGGGGGCTCGAACACTGAAGCTTTCTTT. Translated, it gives CSVQQGGSNTEAFF.

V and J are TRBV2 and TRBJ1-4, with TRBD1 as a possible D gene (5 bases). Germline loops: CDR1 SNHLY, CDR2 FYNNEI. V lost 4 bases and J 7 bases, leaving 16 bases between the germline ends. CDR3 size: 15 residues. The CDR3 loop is CASSVTGEVGEKLFF. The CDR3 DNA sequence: TGTGCCAGCAGTGTCACGGGGGAGGTTGGTGAAAAACTGTTTTTT.

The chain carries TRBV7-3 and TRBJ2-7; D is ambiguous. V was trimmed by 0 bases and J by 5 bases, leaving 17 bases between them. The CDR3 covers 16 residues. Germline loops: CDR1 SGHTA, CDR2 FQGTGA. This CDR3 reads CASSLTRVGTGHEQYF. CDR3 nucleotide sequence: TGTGCCAGCAGCTTAACACGTGTGGGCACGGGCCACGAGCAGTACTTC.

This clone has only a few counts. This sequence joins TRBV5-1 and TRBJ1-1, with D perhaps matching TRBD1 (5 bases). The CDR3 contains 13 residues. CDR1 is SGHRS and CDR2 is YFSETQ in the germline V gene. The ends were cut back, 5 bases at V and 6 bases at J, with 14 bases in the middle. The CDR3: CASSAGTLSEAFF. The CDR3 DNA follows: TGCGCCAGCAGTGCCGGGACCCTCTCTGAAGCTTTCTTT.

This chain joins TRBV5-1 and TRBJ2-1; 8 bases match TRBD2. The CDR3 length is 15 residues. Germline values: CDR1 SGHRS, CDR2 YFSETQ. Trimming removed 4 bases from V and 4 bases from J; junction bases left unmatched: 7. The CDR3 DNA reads TGCGCCAGCAGCGTTACTAGCGGAGGATACAATGAGCAGTTCTTC. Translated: CASSVTSGGYNEQFF.

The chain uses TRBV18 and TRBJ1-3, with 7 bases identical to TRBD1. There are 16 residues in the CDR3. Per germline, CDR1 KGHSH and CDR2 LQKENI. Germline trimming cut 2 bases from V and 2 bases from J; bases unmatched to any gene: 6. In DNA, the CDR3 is TGTGCCAGCTCACCAGGAGACAGGGCCACTGGAAACACCATATATTTT. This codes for CASSPGDRATGNTIYF.

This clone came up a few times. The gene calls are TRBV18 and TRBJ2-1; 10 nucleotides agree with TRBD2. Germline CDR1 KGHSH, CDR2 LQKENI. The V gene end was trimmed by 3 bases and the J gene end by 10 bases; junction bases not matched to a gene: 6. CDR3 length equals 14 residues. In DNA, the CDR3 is TGTGCCAGCTCACCGGGGACTAGCGCTAAGGAGCAGTTCTTC. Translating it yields CASSPGTSAKEQFF. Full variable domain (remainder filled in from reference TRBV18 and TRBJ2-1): NAGVMQNPRHLVRRRGQEARLRCSPMKGHSHVYWYRQLPEEGLKFMVYLQKENIIDESGMPKERFSAEFPKEGPSILRIQQVVRGDSAAYFCASSPGTSAKEQFFGPGTRLTVL.

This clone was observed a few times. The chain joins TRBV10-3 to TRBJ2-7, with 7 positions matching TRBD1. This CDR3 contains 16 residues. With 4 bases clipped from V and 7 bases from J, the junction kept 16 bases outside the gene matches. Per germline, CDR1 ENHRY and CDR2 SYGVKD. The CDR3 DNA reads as TGTGCCATCAGTGGTCTACAGGGGCCCTACCTTGGGGAGCAGTACTTC. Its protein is CAISGLQGPYLGEQYF.